These 29 T cell receptor beta chains were sequenced from one sample in a study of cytomegalovirus exposure and HLA in healthy donors. The PCR used 60 Vbeta and 13 Jbeta primers. Sequencing used immunoSEQ multiplex PCR; TCRdb keeps in-frame clones, though not all of them. This table has some 98,000 clones, about four fifths appearing once. Sequenced sample: PBMCs. The receptors shown here come from a human donor in good health.

The V call is TRBV19, the J call TRBJ1-5; D unclear. The germline CDR1 and CDR2 sequences are LNHDA and SQIVND (reference sequence). CDR3 size: 18 residues. Trimming shortened V by 0 bases and J by 4 bases, and 19 bases separated the two germline ends. CDR3 nucleotides: TGTGCCAGTAGTATAGATCTGAGGGCGGAACCAGCTAATCAGCCCCAGCATTTT. Its translation: CASSIDLRAEPANQPQHF.

The CDR3 region is CASSGQGRAFWNEQFF. Written as DNA, the CDR3 is TGTGCCAGCAGTGGACAGGGTAGGGCCTTTTGGAATGAGCAGTTCTTC. The chain recombines TRBV6-1 with TRBJ2-1, with 7 bases that match TRBD1. J was trimmed by 7 bases and V by 4 bases; bases with no gene match: 13. The CDR3 has 16 amino acids. Per germline, CDR1 MNHNS and CDR2 SASEGT.

The chain links TRBV5-5 to TRBJ2-1; perhaps TRBD2 as D (6 bases). The CDR3 contains 14 residues. The ends were cut back, 0 bases at V and 4 bases at J, with 8 bases in the middle. Germline V gene sequence: CDR1 SGHKS, CDR2 YYEKEE (reference sequence). DNA of the CDR3: TGTGCCAGCAGCTTGGGGGACTCTTACAATGAGCAGTTCTTC. It translates to CASSLGDSYNEQFF. The whole variable domain, filled in from reference TRBV5-5 and TRBJ2-1, reads DAGVTQSPTHLIKTRGQQVTLRCSPISGHKSVSWYQQVLGQGPQFIFQYYEKEERGRGNFPDRFSARQFPNYSSELNVNALLLGDSALYLCASSLGDSYNEQFFGPGTRLTVL.

This clone appeared many times. This chain connects TRBV10-3 to TRBJ1-1; 10 bases are shared with TRBD1. This CDR3 has 14 amino acids. CDR1 is ENHRY and CDR2 is SYGVKD in the germline V gene. Trimming at V came to 4 bases and at J to 3 bases, leaving 2 bases not matched to a gene. The CDR3 DNA is TGTGCCATCAGTGGGGGACAGGGGTACACTGAAGCTTTCTTT. Translating it yields CAISGGQGYTEAFF.

A single count supports this clone. Here the CDR3 DNA reads TGCGCCAGCAGCGAGACAGGGGGCTATGGCTACACCTTC. Amino acid sequence: CASSETGGYGYTF. The rearrangement links TRBV5-1 to TRBJ1-2, with TRBD1 matching 9 bases. CDR1 and CDR2 from the germline V gene are SGHRS and YFSETQ. The junction had 2 bases not matched to a gene; V was cut back by 4 bases and J by 4 bases. The length of the CDR3 is 13 residues.

This clone occurred many times. Other nucleotide sequences in the sample specify the same CDR3. The CDR3 bases are TGCGCCAGCAGCCAAGACAGGGGGCCCTACGAGCAGTACTTC. Amino acid sequence: CASSQDRGPYEQYF. J is TRBJ2-7 and V is TRBV4-1, with 8 nucleotides matching TRBD1. Germline CDR1 and CDR2: MGHRA and YSYEKL. V was clipped by 0 bases and J by 2 bases; unmatched bases: 0. CDR3 length: 14 residues.

The rearrangement joins TRBV11-3 to TRBJ2-7; the D gene is possibly TRBD1 (6 bases). The V end was cut by 2 bases, the J end by 6 bases, with 20 bases between. Germline lookup yields CDR1 SGHNT and CDR2 YENEEA. There are 16 residues in the CDR3. The CDR3 spells CASSLSSGQGIREQYF. CDR3 bases: TGTGCCAGCAGCTTATCCTCGGGGCAGGGGATCCGCGAGCAGTACTTC.

This chain uses TRBV6-1 with TRBJ2-7; maybe TRBD2 (5 bases). CDR1 and CDR2 (germline): MNHNS, SASEGT. The CDR3 length is 12 residues. Deletions cut 6 bases from V and 6 bases from J, with 12 bases between. The CDR3 loop reads CASRTTASEQYF. The CDR3 bases are TGTGCCAGCAGGACTACAGCATCCGAGCAGTACTTC.

This clone turned up a few times. J is TRBJ2-5 and V is TRBV5-8; 8 bases are a match to TRBD2. The V gene end was trimmed by 4 bases and the J gene end by 2 bases; junction bases not matched to a gene: 13. This CDR3 region has 17 residues. Germline CDR1 and CDR2: SGHTS and YDEGEE. The CDR3 loop reads CASSGAGRTSFQETQYF. CDR3 in DNA: TGTGCCAGCAGCGGAGCCGGTCGGACTAGCTTTCAAGAGACCCAGTACTTC.

This clone was seen more than once but under ten times. V and J are TRBV6-5 and TRBJ1-5; a possible D gene is TRBD1 (6 bases). The V gene lost 0 bases and the J gene lost 6 bases, with 12 bases spanning the gap. This CDR3 is 15 amino acids long. Germline V gene data show CDR1 as MNHEY and CDR2 as SVGAGI. CDR3 nucleotides: TGTGCCAGCAGTTACTCGGGGGGGCCGGGTCAGCCCCAGCATTTT. Translated: CASSYSGGPGQPQHF.

This chain uses TRBV15 with TRBJ1-1; tentative D call: TRBD1 (5 bases). Germline lookup yields CDR1 LNHNV and CDR2 YYDKDF (reference sequence). The CDR3 is 16 amino acids. V dropped 5 bases and J dropped 5 bases, with 21 bases sitting between them. In nucleotides, the CDR3 is TGTGCCACCAGCCCCAGAGTGGGGGTAGGAGGGACTGAAGCTTTCTTT. Translated: CATSPRVGVGGTEAFF.

This sequence joins TRBV14 and TRBJ2-2; 11 positions agree with TRBD2. V dropped 4 bases and J dropped 7; count of bases not matched to a gene: 5. This CDR3 spans 15 amino acids. The germline CDR1 and CDR2 sequences are SGHDN and FVKESK. This CDR3 reads CASSLSGGAGGELFF. The CDR3 bases are TGTGCCAGCAGCCTTAGCGGGGGGGCCGGCGGGGAGCTGTTTTTT. The whole variable domain, filled in from reference TRBV14 and TRBJ2-2, reads EAGVTQFPSHSVIEKGQTVTLRCDPISGHDNLYWYRRVMGKEIKFLLHFVKESKQDESGMPNNRFLAERTGGTYSTLKVQPAELEDSGVYFCASSLSGGAGGELFFGEGSRLTVL.

The rearrangement joins TRBV30 to TRBJ1-1; a possible D gene is TRBD1 (5 bases). CDR3 length: 16 amino acids. V dropped 2 bases and J dropped 3 bases, with 19 bases sitting between them. Germline V lookup: CDR1 GTSNPN, CDR2 SVGIG (reference sequence). The CDR3 protein is CAWSLLLTVNYTEAFF. The CDR3 DNA reads TGTGCCTGGAGTCTTCTCCTGACAGTCAATTACACTGAAGCTTTCTTT.

A few counts support this clone. This chain uses TRBV4-3 with TRBJ1-2; TRBD1 agrees at 12 bases. From germline, CDR1 is LGHNA and CDR2 YSLEER. V lost 3 bases and J lost 8; bases outside the gene matches: 7. The length of the CDR3 is 15 residues. The DNA of the CDR3 is TGCGCCAGCAGCCATGCTTCCGGGACAGGGGGCGGCTACACCTTC. It encodes CASSHASGTGGGYTF.

This sequence joins TRBV4-3 and TRBJ1-2, with unresolved D. V shed 1 base and J shed 8 bases, with 11 bases lying between them. The CDR3 spans 13 residues. Germline loops: CDR1 LGHNA, CDR2 YSLEER. CDR3 in DNA: TGCGCCAGCAGCCAAGTAGAGGGCTTAGGCTACACCTTC. Translated, it gives CASSQVEGLGYTF.

CDR3 region: CATSRPGTMVYEQYF. The CDR3 DNA follows: TGTGCCACCAGCAGGCCCGGGACTATGGTATACGAGCAGTACTTC. The chain uses TRBV15 and TRBJ2-7; 7 bases fit TRBD2. V was clipped by 3 bases and J by 4 bases; unmatched bases: 9. The CDR3 runs 15 residues. Germline CDR1 LNHNV, CDR2 YYDKDF (reference sequence).

This chain links TRBV4-3 with TRBJ1-2, with 10 bases that match TRBD1. There are 16 residues in the CDR3. Germline values: CDR1 LGHNA, CDR2 YSLEER. The V segment lost 4 bases and the J segment 3 bases; nucleotides outside the gene matches: 8. The CDR3: CASSPGQGGFDYGYTF. CDR3 DNA: TGCGCCAGCAGCCCTGGACAGGGGGGATTCGACTATGGCTACACCTTC.

This chain joins TRBV30 and TRBJ2-3; perhaps TRBD2 as D (6 bases). Trimming left V 2 bases short and J 2 bases short, with 14 bases between. Germline-derived CDR1 and CDR2 are GTSNPN and SVGIG (reference sequence). The CDR3 length is 15 residues. The CDR3 reads CAWSLLAQTTDTQYF. In nucleotides, the CDR3 is TGTGCCTGGAGTTTACTAGCCCAAACCACAGATACGCAGTATTTT. Supplemented by reference TRBV30 and TRBJ2-3, the full variable domain reads SQTIHQWPATLVQPVGSPLSLECTVEGTSNPNLYWYRQAAGRGLQLLFYSVGIGQISSEVPQNLSASRPQDRQFILSSKKLLLSDSGFYLCAWSLLAQTTDTQYFGPGTRLTVL.

This clone was recorded once. The chain couples TRBV7-8 to TRBJ2-7; 8 positions match TRBD1. J lost 6 bases, V lost 5 bases, and 9 bases had no gene match. Germline-derived CDR1 and CDR2 are SGHVS and FQNEAQ. This CDR3 has 14 amino acids. The CDR3 coding sequence is TGTGCCAGCAGCCCACGGACAGGGATGGGCGAGCAGTACTTC. Encoded protein: CASSPRTGMGEQYF.

The CDR3 DNA reads as TGTGCCAGCAGTTACGGGAGGGTGGAGGTCTACGAGCAGTACTTC. Its protein is CASSYGRVEVYEQYF. V gene TRBV6-5 combines with J gene TRBJ2-7; 7 bases map to TRBD2. Germline V gene sequence: CDR1 MNHEY, CDR2 SVGAGI. The CDR3 is made up of 15 amino acids. The junction had 7 bases not matched to a gene; V was cut back by 2 bases and J by 3 bases.

The V gene is TRBV21-1, the J gene TRBJ2-7; the D call TRBD1 from the table was never checked on the DNA. TRBV21-1 is an annotated pseudogene. This CDR3 is built from 14 residues. Written as DNA, the CDR3 is TGTGCCAGCAGCAAAGGTGGGACACCTTACGAGCAGTACTTC. Translating gives CASSKGGTPYEQYF.

This clone was detected once. The chain carries TRBV7-8 and TRBJ2-7; D possibly corresponds to TRBD2 (5 bases). This CDR3 spans 16 amino acids. Germline V gene sequence: CDR1 SGHVS, CDR2 FQNEAQ. V was trimmed by 2 bases and J by 3 bases, leaving 17 bases between them. The CDR3 nucleotides are TGTGCCAGCAGCTTATATTGGGAACTAGAACGCTACGAGCAGTACTTC. Translating gives CASSLYWELERYEQYF.

The V and J genes are TRBV5-4 and TRBJ2-7; D may be TRBD1 (5 bases). V lost 5 bases to trimming and J lost 5 bases, with 14 bases between them. CDR1 SGHNT and CDR2 YYREEE come from the germline V gene (reference sequence). The CDR3 has 13 amino acids. CDR3 nucleotides: TGTGCCAGCAGTCCTGTTGGGGCGAACGAGCAGTACTTC. It yields the protein CASSPVGANEQYF.

CDR3 residues: CATSRDLQGLGTEAFF. CDR3 in DNA: TGTGCCACCAGCAGAGATCTGCAGGGGCTTGGCACTGAAGCTTTCTTT. This chain joins TRBV15 and TRBJ1-1; D is perhaps TRBD1 (6 bases). V gave up 0 bases and J gave up 4 bases, with 15 bases separating them. The CDR3 is 16 residues long. Germline lookup yields CDR1 LNHNV and CDR2 YYDKDF (reference sequence).

The chain is built from TRBV7-2 and TRBJ2-3; D unclear. Germline V gene lookup returns CDR1 SGHTA and CDR2 FQGNSA. The V end lost 5 bases, the J end lost 6 bases, and 12 bases lay between the germline ends. The CDR3 length is 13 residues. The CDR3 DNA is TGTGCCAGCAGCAACGACTGGCGGGATACGCAGTATTTT. As protein: CASSNDWRDTQYF.

The V gene is TRBV29-1, the J gene TRBJ1-4, with TRBD1 matching over 8 bases. V shed 2 bases, J shed 5 bases, and the junction held 10 bases outside the gene matches. The CDR3 consists of 16 residues. Germline CDR1 is SQVTM and CDR2 is ANQGSEA. The CDR3 spells CSVERSTGQENEKLFF. CDR3 DNA sequence: TGCAGCGTTGAAAGATCAACGGGACAGGAGAATGAAAAACTGTTTTTT.

The rearrangement uses TRBV15 and TRBJ1-3, with unresolved D. The CDR3 runs to 16 residues. CDR1 LNHNV and CDR2 YYDKDF come from the germline V gene (reference sequence). V lost 1 base to trimming and J lost 3 bases, with 13 bases between them. CDR3 nucleotides: TGTGCCACCAGCAGAGGGAGAGGGAAGCGTGGAAACACCATATATTTT. Protein sequence: CATSRGRGKRGNTIYF.

The J gene is TRBJ2-7, the V gene TRBV5-1; 13 nucleotides agree with TRBD2. This CDR3 has 15 amino acids. CDR1 and CDR2 from the germline V gene are SGHRS and YFSETQ. The V gene end was trimmed by 3 bases and the J gene end by 7 bases; junction bases not matched to a gene: 7. The CDR3 sequence: CASSYSGLAGVEQYF. Here the CDR3 DNA reads TGCGCCAGCAGCTATTCTGGACTAGCGGGAGTTGAGCAGTACTTC.

The chain joins TRBV6-5 to TRBJ2-7; 8 bases match TRBD2. J was trimmed by 5 bases and V by 6 bases; bases with no gene match: 3. Germline values: CDR1 MNHEY, CDR2 SVGAGI. This CDR3 comprises 12 residues. As DNA, the CDR3 is TGTGCCAGCAGCCGGGGGGGCGACGAGCAGTACTTC. Protein: CASSRGGDEQYF.